This is a list of T cell receptor beta chains from one sample in a study of CD8+ T cells in alopecia areata. Profiled with immunoSEQ multiplex PCR; TCRdb holds only in-frame clones, not every one. The data contain roughly 140,000 clones, roughly 58% of them singletons. Sequencing used CD8+ T cells sorted from blood. These receptors all stem from a human donor in good health. CDR3s include the opening cysteine and the closing phenylalanine or tryptophan. Each record gives: clone size, J gene, V gene, D gene, CDR3 protein, CDR3 DNA. A D gene is named only where the DNA matches it firmly. The size field is filled for only some rows; it gives once, few, many or a size class.

>.|TRBJ2-6|TRBV9|.
CASSAHSSGANVLTF
TGTGCCAGCAGCGCCCACAGCTCTGGGGCCAACGTCCTGACTTTC
>.|TRBJ2-7|TRBV7-9|.
CASSLVQARDEQYF
TGTGCCAGCAGCTTAGTTCAGGCACGGGACGAGCAGTACTTC
>.|TRBJ1-1|TRBV5-8|TRBD1
CASSVGQGYTEAFF
TGTGCCAGCAGCGTAGGACAGGGGTATACTGAAGCTTTCTTT
>.|TRBJ1-2|TRBV7-9|.
CASSPAGDIANYGYTF
TGTGCCAGCAGCCCAGCGGGAGACATTGCTAACTATGGCTACACCTTC
>.|TRBJ1-1|TRBV9|.
CASSLGDMNTEAFF
TGTGCCAGCAGCCTGGGAGACATGAACACTGAAGCTTTCTTT
>once|TRBJ2-1|TRBV15|TRBD2
CATTGLAASYNEQFF
TGTGCCACCACGGGACTAGCGGCCTCCTACAATGAGCAGTTCTTC
>.|TRBJ2-5|TRBV12-5|.
CASGFDLSETQYF
TGTGCTAGTGGTTTCGATCTTTCGGAGACCCAGTACTTC
>.|TRBJ2-1|TRBV5-1|.
CASRTPGHGLEQFF
TGCGCCAGCAGAACTCCGGGACACGGGTTGGAGCAGTTCTTC
>.|TRBJ2-7|TRBV7-2|.
CASSLAGSGAGEQYF
TGTGCCAGCAGCTTAGCGGGGTCAGGGGCGGGCGAGCAGTACTTC
>.|TRBJ2-5|TRBV5-6|TRBD2
CASSGGLAGVYQETQYF
TGTGCCAGCAGCGGAGGACTAGCGGGAGTCTACCAAGAGACCCAGTACTTC
>.|TRBJ2-7|TRBV6-1|TRBD2
CASSAAGGPYEQYF
TGTGCCAGCAGTGCTGCGGGAGGTCCCTACGAGCAGTACTTC
>.|TRBJ2-1|TRBV7-8|TRBD2
CASSPTSGRAGEQFF
TGTGCCAGCAGCCCAACTAGCGGGAGGGCAGGAGAGCAGTTCTTC
>.|TRBJ2-3|TRBV2|.
CASRTTLPDTQYF
TGTGCCAGCAGGACAACGCTGCCAGATACGCAGTATTTT
>.|TRBJ2-1|TRBV27|TRBD2
CASSLGLAGVNEQFF
TGTGCCAGCAGTTTAGGGCTAGCGGGAGTAAATGAGCAGTTCTTC
>.|TRBJ2-7|TRBV27|.
CASRSGYRYEQYF
TGTGCCAGCAGGTCAGGGTATAGGTACGAGCAGTACTTC
>.|TRBJ2-1|TRBV27|TRBD2
CASSQGLAGVEQFF
TGTGCCAGCAGCCAGGGACTAGCGGGAGTTGAGCAGTTCTTC
>few|TRBJ2-5|TRBV7-9|.
CASSLRGEETQYF
TGTGCCAGCAGCTTAAGGGGGGAAGAGACCCAGTACTTC
>.|TRBJ2-7|TRBV13|.
CASGPGSVSYEQYF
TGTGCCAGCGGCCCCGGTTCGGTCTCCTACGAGCAGTACTTC
>few|TRBJ2-7|TRBV5-4|.
CASSLGTGAYEQYF
TGTGCCAGCAGCTTAGGGACGGGAGCCTACGAGCAGTACTTC
>.|TRBJ2-1|TRBV29-1|TRBD2
CSVVGTSGNRADSSYNEQFF
TGCAGCGTGGTAGGGACTAGCGGGAACCGCGCGGATTCCTCCTACAATGAGCAGTTCTTC
>.|TRBJ1-1|TRBV5-4|.
CASSLEQANTEAFF
TGTGCCAGCAGCTTAGAACAGGCGAACACTGAAGCTTTCTTT
>once|TRBJ1-1|TRBV5-4|.
CASRAGSEAFF
TGTGCTTCTCGGGCAGGGAGTGAAGCTTTCTTT
>.|TRBJ2-2|TRBV29-1|.
CSVKWTANTGELFF
TGCAGCGTTAAGTGGACAGCGAACACCGGGGAGCTGTTTTTT
>.|TRBJ1-1|TRBV13|TRBD1
CASSAPGQGNTEAFF
TGTGCCAGCAGCGCGCCGGGACAGGGGAACACTGAAGCTTTCTTT
>few|TRBJ2-3|TRBV30|.
CAWSGGRGPVDTQYF
TGTGCCTGGAGTGGTGGGCGAGGGCCGGTAGATACGCAGTATTTT
>few|TRBJ2-1|TRBV30|.
CAWSGWETGNEQFF
TGTGCCTGGAGTGGGTGGGAGACCGGGAATGAGCAGTTCTTC
>.|TRBJ2-1|TRBV4-1|TRBD2
CASSQRLAGVPYNEQFF
TGCGCCAGCAGCCAAAGGTTAGCGGGAGTGCCCTACAATGAGCAGTTCTTC
>.|TRBJ1-1|TRBV6-1|.
CASSEGVTNTEAFF
TGTGCCAGCAGTGAAGGAGTGACGAACACTGAAGCTTTCTTT
>.|TRBJ1-5|TRBV9|.
CASSVGGSSNQPQHF
TGTGCCAGCAGCGTAGGAGGGTCAAGCAATCAGCCCCAGCATTTT
>.|TRBJ2-7|TRBV19|TRBD1
CASSWTGGGYEQYF
TGTGCCAGTAGTTGGACAGGAGGAGGATACGAGCAGTACTTC
>.|TRBJ1-2|TRBV6-5|.
CASSYSLVYGYTF
TGTGCCAGCAGCTACAGCCTGGTCTATGGCTACACCTTC
>.|TRBJ1-2|TRBV2|TRBD1
CARTGQSYGYTF
TGTGCCCGGACGGGACAGAGCTATGGCTACACCTTC
>few|TRBJ2-7|TRBV6-6|TRBD1
CASTGTGISYEQYF
TGTGCCAGCACCGGGACAGGGATATCCTACGAGCAGTACTTC
>.|TRBJ2-6|TRBV29-1|TRBD1
CSVEERVGTARSGANVLTF
TGCAGCGTTGAAGAACGGGTAGGGACAGCCCGCTCTGGGGCCAACGTCCTGACTTTC
>.|TRBJ2-7|TRBV28|.
CASSPDFYEQYF
TGTGCCAGCAGTCCGGACTTCTACGAGCAGTACTTC
>.|TRBJ2-2|TRBV6-5|.
CASTGAGELFF
TGTGCCAGCACCGGAGCCGGGGAGCTGTTTTTT
>.|TRBJ2-1|TRBV5-1|TRBD1
CASSLAGGNEQFF
TGCGCCAGCAGCTTGGCAGGGGGAAATGAGCAGTTCTTC
>.|TRBJ2-5|TRBV7-9|.
CASSLVPGSQTQYF
TGTGCCAGCAGCTTAGTGCCGGGCAGTCAGACCCAGTACTTC
>.|TRBJ2-1|TRBV2|TRBD1
CASSDVSGTGKQFF
TGTGCCAGCAGTGACGTTTCCGGGACAGGGAAGCAGTTCTTC
>.|TRBJ2-7|TRBV19|.
CASSKGFGTSAYEQYF
TGTGCCAGTAGTAAGGGTTTCGGAACGTCAGCCTACGAGCAGTACTTC
>few|TRBJ2-7|TRBV5-6|TRBD1
CASSHLLGTGTAYEQYF
TGCGCCAGCAGCCACCTACTGGGGACAGGGACGGCCTACGAGCAGTACTTC
>few|TRBJ2-7|TRBV23-1|.
CASSPGRILSYEQYF
TGCGCCAGCAGTCCAGGCCGGATCCTCTCCTACGAGCAGTACTTC
>.|TRBJ1-2|TRBV29-1|.
CSVVSQGYGYTF
TGCAGCGTTGTCTCTCAGGGGTATGGCTACACCTTC
>.|TRBJ1-5|TRBV15|TRBD1
CATSGDRGYNQPQHF
TGTGCCACCAGTGGGGACAGGGGGTACAATCAGCCCCAGCATTTT
>.|TRBJ1-1|TRBV7-9|TRBD1
CASSLLQGSNTEAFF
TGTGCCAGCAGCTTATTACAGGGGAGCAACACTGAAGCTTTCTTT
>.|TRBJ1-1|TRBV13|.
CASSLGNTEAFF
TGTGCCAGCAGCTTAGGGAACACTGAAGCTTTCTTT
>few|TRBJ2-1|TRBV6-5|.
CASSARRETGNEQFF
TGTGCCAGCAGTGCGCGGAGGGAAACGGGTAATGAGCAGTTCTTC